These 21 T cell receptor beta chains originate from one sample sequenced in a study of T cells in Graves' hyperthyroidism and ophthalmopathy. Amplified regions were TCR beta CDR3 sequences from RNA transcripts. First-round RT-PCR with HTBI primers amplified the TCR CDR3 region. TCRdb independently ran MiXCR on the multiplex PCR reads; one entry per CDR3 protein. The table shows about 400,000 distinct CDR3 sequences, with less than 20% occurring only once. The sequenced sample consisted of blood. Receptor source: a woman under 30 with Graves' hyperthyroidism that later progressed to Graves' ophthalmopathy.

This clonotype was counted at least ten times. V gene TRBV10-3 combines with J gene TRBJ2-3; the match to TRBD2 covers 12 bases. CDR1 is ENHRY and CDR2 is SYGVKD in the germline V gene. This CDR3 is 17 amino acids long. V trimming: 5 bases; J trimming: 2 bases; junction bases outside the gene matches: 8. The CDR3 coding sequence is TGTGCCATCAGTTCAGGACTAGCGGGGATGACCACAGATACGCAGTATTTT. This encodes CAISSGLAGMTTDTQYF.

A remark on this clonotype: This may arise from a read error, as a much more abundant clone is one base away. This chain uses TRBV7-8 with TRBJ2-4; a weak D match, TRBD2 (5 bases). The CDR3 extends over 16 amino acids. Trimming removed 1 base from V and 4 bases from J, with 14 bases in between. The germline CDR1 and CDR2 sequences are SGHVS and FQNEAQ. The CDR3 is CASSLGPAGLKNIQYF. The CDR3 DNA reads TGTGCCAGCAGCTTAGGACCCGCAGGACTGAAAAACATTCAGTACTTC.

This clonotype was detected ten times or more. The V call is TRBV11-3, the J call TRBJ2-2, with a possible D match to TRBD2 (6 bases). Germline CDR1 and CDR2: SGHNT and YENEEA. The CDR3 contains 17 residues. The V gene lost 0 bases and the J gene lost 2 bases, with 13 bases spanning the gap. In DNA form, the CDR3 reads TGTGCCAGCAGCTTAGATCGGGTTAGCGGTAACACCGGGGAGCTGTTTTTT. Its translation is CASSLDRVSGNTGELFF.

The chain links TRBV27 to TRBJ2-4, with D tentatively TRBD1 (5 bases). The CDR3 has 13 amino acids. The V end was cut by 5 bases, the J end by 7 bases, with 12 bases between. CDR1 is MNHEY, CDR2 SMNVEV, per germline (reference sequence). The CDR3 bases are TGTGCCAGCAGTCCGCCAGGGTTGAACATTCAGTACTTC. Translation gives CASSPPGLNIQYF.

The chain combines TRBV19 with TRBJ1-1; D remains unclear. CDR1 is LNHDA, CDR2 SQIVND, per germline (reference sequence). Trimming left V 9 bases short and J 6 bases short, with 20 bases between. The length of the CDR3 is 14 residues. CDR3 nucleotide sequence: TGTGCCAGCCGGGCCTCCATCGGTCGGGCTGAAGCTTTCTTT. Translation gives CASRASIGRAEAFF. Based on the CDR3 plus reference TRBV19 and TRBJ1-1, the full variable domain is DGGITQSPKYLFRKEGQNVTLSCEQNLNHDAMYWYRQDPGQGLRLIYYSQIVNDFQKGDIAEGYSVSREKKESFPLTVTSAQKNPTAFYLCASRASIGRAEAFFGQGTRLTVV.

This clonotype came up many times. This chain links TRBV7-9 with TRBJ2-5; 11 positions agree with TRBD1. The junction had 5 bases not matched to a gene; V was cut back by 4 bases and J by 1 base. CDR3 size: 16 residues. Germline V CDR1 and CDR2: SEHNR, FQNEAQ (reference sequence). The CDR3 DNA is TGTGCCAGCAGCTCGCCGGACAGGGGGCCCCAAGAGACCCAGTACTTC. It codes for CASSSPDRGPQETQYF.

The V gene is TRBV20-1, the J gene TRBJ2-7; tentatively, D is TRBD1 (5 bases). V lost 5 bases, J lost 2 bases, and 10 bases lay in between. Per the germline V gene, CDR1 is DFQATT and CDR2 is SNEGSKA (reference sequence). The CDR3 is 12 residues long. The CDR3 reads CSALRTPYEQYF. The CDR3 coding sequence is TGCAGTGCTCTCCGGACACCCTACGAGCAGTACTTC.

This clonotype occurred many times. The chain recombines TRBV12-3 or TRBV12-4 with TRBJ2-1; 15 bases are a match to TRBD2. Trimming cost V 6 bases and J 3 bases; bases outside gene matches: 6. This CDR3 spans 17 amino acids. CDR3 sequence: CASSMGLAGGNYNEQFF. The CDR3 DNA sequence: TGTGCCAGCAGCATGGGACTAGCGGGAGGTAACTACAATGAGCAGTTCTTC.

CDR3 in amino acids: CASGLPRAGRTGELFF. The DNA of the CDR3 is TGTGCTAGTGGTTTGCCCAGAGCAGGGAGGACCGGGGAGCTGTTTTTT. The V gene is TRBV12-5, the J gene TRBJ2-2; D is perhaps TRBD2 (6 bases). This CDR3 spans 16 amino acids. Germline V lookup: CDR1 LGHNT, CDR2 FRNRAP. V lost 2 bases to trimming and J lost 5 bases, with 15 bases between them.

The chain combines TRBV9 with TRBJ1-5; possible D gene TRBD1, 6 bases. Germline assignment: CDR1 SGDLS and CDR2 YYNGEE. V gave up 3 bases and J gave up 1 base, with 11 bases separating them. The CDR3 sequence is 15 residues long. DNA for the CDR3: TGTGCCAGCAGCGCCTCAGGGGTCAGCAATCAGCCCCAGCATTTT. Residues: CASSASGVSNQPQHF.

The chain links TRBV6-1 to TRBJ2-5, with 8 bases identical to TRBD2. The CDR3 sequence is 17 residues long. Unmatched junction bases numbered 10, after V lost 1 base and J lost 3 bases. Germline V gene sequence: CDR1 MNHNS, CDR2 SASEGT. CDR3 sequence: CASSEVKASGRKETQYF. In nucleotides, the CDR3 is TGTGCCAGCAGTGAAGTAAAGGCTAGCGGGCGAAAAGAGACCCAGTACTTC.

This clonotype was counted at least ten times. The chain combines TRBV27 with TRBJ2-7; maybe TRBD2 (6 bases). The germline CDR1 and CDR2 sequences are MNHEY and SMNVEV (reference sequence). The CDR3 is made up of 14 amino acids. Trimming took 5 bases from V and 3 from J, leaving 14 bases between them. CDR3 coding DNA: TGTGCCAGCAGTATGGGGACTGGGGACTACGAGCAGTACTTC. It translates to CASSMGTGDYEQYF.

The chain recombines TRBV6-5 with TRBJ2-5; D is uncertain. CDR3 length: 15 residues. Trimming took off 0 bases at V and 4 bases at J, with 12 bases between the two ends. Germline-derived CDR1 and CDR2 are MNHEY and SVGAGI. CDR3 sequence reads: CASSYSVPERETQYF. CDR3 sequence (DNA): TGTGCCAGCAGTTACTCGGTCCCGGAGCGAGAGACCCAGTACTTC.

This clonotype was detected a few times. This rearrangement joins TRBV9 to TRBJ2-3, with a tentative D call TRBD1 (6 bases). CDR3 length: 15 amino acids. The germline V gene encodes CDR1 SGDLS and CDR2 YYNGEE. V lost 0 bases to trimming and J lost 0 bases, with 8 bases between them. CDR3 loop: CASSVGGGSTDTQYF. As DNA, the CDR3 is TGTGCCAGCAGCGTAGGAGGGGGAAGCACAGATACGCAGTATTTT.

In its sample, this clonotype was seen many times. The rearrangement uses TRBV19 and TRBJ2-7; no reliable D call. Trimming stripped 2 bases from V and 0 bases from J, with 8 bases between. Per the germline V gene, CDR1 is LNHDA and CDR2 is SQIVND (reference sequence). The CDR3 is made up of 14 amino acids. The CDR3 reads CASSIRAVSYEQYF. The CDR3, as DNA: TGTGCCAGTAGTATAAGGGCGGTCTCCTACGAGCAGTACTTC.

This clonotype was detected ten times or more. This chain links TRBV3-1 with TRBJ2-7, with D perhaps TRBD1 (6 bases). V lost 2 bases and J lost 2, with 13 bases in between. This CDR3 spans 15 amino acids. Germline V CDR1 and CDR2: LGHDT, YNNKEL (reference sequence). The CDR3, as DNA: TGTGCCAGCAGCCAAAGAGGACAGATAACCTACGAGCAGTACTTC. Amino acid sequence: CASSQRGQITYEQYF.

The V gene is TRBV6-6, the J gene TRBJ2-7, with a tentative D call TRBD1 (6 bases). The ends were cut back, 0 bases at V and 2 bases at J, with 11 bases in the middle. Germline V gives CDR1 MNHNY, CDR2 SVGAGI (reference sequence). The CDR3 runs 15 residues. The CDR3 nucleotides read TGTGCCAGCAGTTACTCGCACTGGGACACCTACGAGCAGTACTTC. Protein: CASSYSHWDTYEQYF.

Many counts were recorded for this clonotype. V is TRBV5-1 and J is TRBJ1-2; D is unclear. CDR3 length: 15 residues. Germline CDR1 SGHRS, CDR2 YFSETQ. V was cut by 2 bases and J by 0 bases, with 11 bases left in between. CDR3 in DNA: TGCGCCAGCAGCTTAAACGCAGGAGCTAACTATGGCTACACCTTC. Protein product: CASSLNAGANYGYTF.

This clonotype was seen a few times. The V and J genes are TRBV4-1 and TRBJ2-4, with 8 nucleotides matching TRBD1. This CDR3 comprises 16 residues. Germline lookup yields CDR1 MGHRA and CDR2 YSYEKL. The J segment lost 5 bases and the V segment lost 0 bases, leaving 6 bases of the junction unmatched. The CDR3: CASSQEVQGAQNIQYF. Written as DNA, the CDR3 is TGCGCCAGCAGCCAAGAGGTGCAGGGGGCCCAAAACATTCAGTACTTC.

As regards this clonotype: A much larger clone differs from this one at a single base, so this may be a read error. The chain employs TRBV19 and TRBJ1-1; D unclear. CDR1 LNHDA and CDR2 SQIVND come from the germline V gene (reference sequence). CDR3 length: 11 residues. The CDR3 here is CACSRNTEASF. The CDR3 bases are TGTGCCTGTTCGAGGAACACTGAAGCTTCCTTT.

This clonotype was detected many times. This rearrangement joins TRBV7-2 to TRBJ2-3, with D uncertain. Looked up from germline, CDR1 is SGHTA and CDR2 is FQGNSA. The CDR3 totals 17 residues. The V end lost 0 bases, the J end lost 0 bases, and 13 bases lay between the germline ends. CDR3 nucleotide sequence: TGTGCCAGCAGCTTAGCGGTGGCTAGGGCTAGCACAGATACGCAGTATTTT. Amino acids: CASSLAVARASTDTQYF.